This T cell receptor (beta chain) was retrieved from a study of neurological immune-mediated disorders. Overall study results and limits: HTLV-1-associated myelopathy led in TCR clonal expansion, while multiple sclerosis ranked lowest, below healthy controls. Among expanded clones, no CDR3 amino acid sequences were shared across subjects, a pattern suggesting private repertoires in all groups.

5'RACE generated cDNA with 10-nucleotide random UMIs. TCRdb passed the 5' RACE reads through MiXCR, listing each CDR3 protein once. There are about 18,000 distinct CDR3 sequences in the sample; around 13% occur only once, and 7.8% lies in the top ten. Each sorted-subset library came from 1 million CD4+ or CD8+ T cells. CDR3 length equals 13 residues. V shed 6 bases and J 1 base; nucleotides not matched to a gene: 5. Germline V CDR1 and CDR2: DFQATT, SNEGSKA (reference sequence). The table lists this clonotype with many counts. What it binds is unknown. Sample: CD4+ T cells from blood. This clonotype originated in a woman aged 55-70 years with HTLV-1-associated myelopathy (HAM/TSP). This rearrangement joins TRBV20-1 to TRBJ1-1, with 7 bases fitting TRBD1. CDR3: CSALTGANTEAFF. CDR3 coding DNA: TGCAGTGCACTTACAGGGGCGAACACTGAAGCTTTCTTT.